This passage covers 7 T cell receptor beta chains from one sample sequenced in a study of blood T cells in healthy people across ages. Alongside a J-beta primer mix, a sample-barcoded 5' primer served in a second PCR lasting roughly 6 to 12 cycles. TCRdb re-called the 5' RACE reads through MiXCR, storing one row per CDR3 protein. The sample lists some 900,000 distinct CDR3 sequences, 29% seen once, with around a sixth in the top ten. The sequenced sample consisted of blood. The source of these receptors is a woman of 80 years or more in good health.

This clonotype has just a few counts. Written as DNA, the CDR3 is TGTGCCAGCAGTGAATCGGGACCGGCGAACACTGAAGCTTTCTTT. This encodes CASSESGPANTEAFF. V usage is TRBV25-1 and J usage is TRBJ1-1; perhaps TRBD1 as D (5 bases). The CDR3 sequence is 15 residues long. CDR1 and CDR2 (germline): MGHDK, SYGVNS. V was cut by 1 base and J by 1 base, with 10 bases left in between.

In regard to this clonotype: Compared with germline, one end of the junction differs, possibly owing to a read error. J is TRBJ2-1 and V is TRBV12-3 or TRBV12-4; perhaps TRBD2 as D (5 bases). The J call may not be correct, given that the DNA end is closer to TRBJ2-7. This CDR3 has 13 amino acids. CDR3 loop: CVSSPGGYNEQYF. The CDR3 nucleotides are TGTGTCAGCAGCCCCGGCGGGTACAATGAGCAGTACTTC.

V is TRBV20-1 and J is TRBJ1-5, with 7 positions matching TRBD1. The CDR3 contains 14 residues. Trimming cost V 3 bases and J 2 bases; bases outside gene matches: 4. The germline gives CDR1 DFQATT, CDR2 SNEGSKA (reference sequence). As DNA, the CDR3 is TGCAGTGCTAGTAGGCAGGGGGGCAATCAGCCCCAGCATTTT. Protein sequence: CSASRQGGNQPQHF.

This clonotype was seen repeatedly, ten times or more. This sequence joins TRBV2 and TRBJ2-1, with D perhaps TRBD1 (5 bases). The germline V and J ends were trimmed by 3 bases and 0 bases, with 12 bases remaining between them. CDR1 SNHLY and CDR2 FYNNEI come from the germline V gene. CDR3 length: 16 amino acids. CDR3 protein: CASSDWGQSSYNEQFF. In DNA, the CDR3 is TGTGCCAGCAGTGACTGGGGCCAAAGCTCCTACAATGAGCAGTTCTTC.

The chain links TRBV29-1 to TRBJ2-3; D gene uncertain. The CDR3 consists of 11 residues. Germline V gene sequence: CDR1 SQVTM, CDR2 ANQGSEA. Trimming shortened V by 3 bases and J by 4 bases, and 5 bases separated the two germline ends. CDR3 region: CSVDRSDTQYF. CDR3 coding DNA: TGCAGCGTTGACCGGTCAGATACGCAGTATTTT.

Worth noting for this clonotype: One base away lies a much larger clone, so this may be a sequencing read error. This rearrangement joins TRBV6-6 to TRBJ2-7, with D possibly matching TRBD2 (5 bases). In germline, CDR1 is MNHNY, CDR2 SVGAGI (reference sequence). The CDR3 has 14 amino acids. Trimming cost V 2 bases and J 3 bases, with 11 bases left between them. As DNA, the CDR3 is TGTGCCAGCAGTTACCAAGGACGGGGCTACGAGCAGTACTTC. As protein: CASSYQGRGYEQYF.

About this clonotype itself: This sequence may be a read error, since a much larger clone differs from it by one base. The V call is TRBV12-3 or TRBV12-4, the J call TRBJ2-1; D not resolved. The CDR3 spans 15 residues. The CDR3 spells CAGSSWGSSYNEQFF. The CDR3 nucleotides read TGTGCCGGCAGTTCATGGGGAAGCTCCTACAATGAGCAGTTCTTC.